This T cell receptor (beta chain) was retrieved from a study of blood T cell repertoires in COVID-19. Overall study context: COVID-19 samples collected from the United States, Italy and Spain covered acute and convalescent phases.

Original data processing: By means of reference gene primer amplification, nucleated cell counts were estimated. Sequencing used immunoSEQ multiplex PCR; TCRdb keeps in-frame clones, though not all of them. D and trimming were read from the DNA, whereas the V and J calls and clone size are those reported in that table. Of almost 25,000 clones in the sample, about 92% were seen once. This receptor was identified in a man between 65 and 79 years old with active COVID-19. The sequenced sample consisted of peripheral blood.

The CDR3, as DNA: TGCGCCAGCAGCTTGGTCGTTGGACAGGGGCTGGATGAAAAACTGTTTTTT. This translates into CASSLVVGQGLDEKLFF. This chain uses TRBV5-1 with TRBJ1-4; 9 bases line up with TRBD1. The germline V gene has CDR1 SGHRS and CDR2 YFSETQ. This CDR3 spans 17 amino acids. Germline trimming cut 0 bases from V and 6 bases from J; bases unmatched to any gene: 9.